This TCR beta chain was profiled in a study of blood T cell repertoires in COVID-19. V lost 5 bases and J lost 7, with 17 bases in between. Germline CDR1 reads SEHNR; CDR2 reads FQNEAQ (reference sequence). This CDR3 comprises 14 residues. Donors of Cohort 3 who recovered were those that had two negative PCRs, clearance, or symptom resolution. The protocol was immunoSEQ multiplex PCR, while the TCRdb copy is restricted to in-frame clones and leaves out a portion. This table has hundreds of thousands of clones, approximately 92% appearing once. The chain couples TRBV7-9 to TRBJ1-2; D uncertain. The sequence was obtained from a woman aged 18-29 years who had recovered from COVID-19. Sequenced input: PBMCs or T cells enriched from blood (not recorded which). CDR3 sequence (DNA): TGTGCCAGCAGCGAAGGAACGGATGGGCTTGGCTACACCTTC. Protein sequence: CASSEGTDGLGYTF.